These 26 T cell receptor beta chains were sequenced from one sample in a study of shared clonotypes between healthy human individuals. Measured with immunoSEQ multiplex PCR; TCRdb has only the in-frame clones, and not every one. The data show some 2.4 million clones, with over 85% seen just once and 0.36% held by the top ten. Sequencing was done on a sample of naive CD4+ T cells from PBMCs. Sample subset: CD45RA+ positively selected. The receptor set was obtained from a man aged 18 to 30 in good health. Some clones in this sample may be carry-over from other donors' samples.

This clone has a single count. The chain joins TRBV5-6 to TRBJ1-3; D unclear. The CDR3 has 14 residues. The germline V gene has CDR1 SGHDT and CDR2 YYEEEE. V lost 3 bases to trimming and J lost 0 bases, with 7 bases between them. This CDR3 reads CASSWTDSGNTIYF. The CDR3 DNA is TGTGCCAGCAGCTGGACGGACTCTGGAAACACCATATATTTT. Based on the CDR3 plus reference TRBV5-6 and TRBJ1-3, the full variable domain is DAGVTQSPTHLIKTRGQQVTLRCSPKSGHDTVSWYQQALGQGPQFIFQYYEEEERQRGNFPDRFSGHQFPNYSSELNVNALLLGDSALYLCASSWTDSGNTIYFGEGSWLTVV.

The chain carries TRBV19 and TRBJ1-5; 7 bases match TRBD1. The CDR3 length is 13 residues. Trimming took 11 bases from V and 4 from J; bases not matched to a gene: 8. Looked up from germline, CDR1 is LNHDA and CDR2 is SQIVND (reference sequence). The CDR3 here is CASRDSPNQPQHF. Here the CDR3 DNA reads TGTGCCTCACGGGACAGCCCGAATCAGCCCCAGCATTTT.

This clone was observed a single time. This chain links TRBV7-2 with TRBJ2-3; D unclear. The CDR3 runs 16 residues. Between the trimmed V and J ends, which lost 7 bases and 1 base, there was a span of 18 bases. CDR1 and CDR2 from the germline V gene are SGHTA and FQGNSA. This CDR3 reads CASKRWSLLGTDTQYF. DNA for the CDR3: TGTGCCAGCAAAAGATGGAGTCTTCTAGGCACAGATACGCAGTATTTT.

This clone was counted a single time. Additional DNA sequences in this sample encode the identical CDR3. The chain recombines TRBV7-9 with TRBJ1-2; D gene uncertain. The V gene's germline CDR1 is SEHNR and CDR2 FQNEAQ (reference sequence). With 1 base removed from V and 1 base from J, the gap between germline ends came to 4 bases. The CDR3 runs to 13 residues. CDR3 sequence (DNA): TGTGCCAGCAGCTTAGGGGGTAACTATGGCTACACCTTC. Amino acids: CASSLGGNYGYTF.

The rearrangement links TRBV6-5 to TRBJ2-5, with 9 bases matching TRBD2. V gave up 7 bases and J gave up 4 bases; unmatched junction bases: 4. Germline V gene lookup returns CDR1 MNHEY and CDR2 SVGAGI. There are 13 residues in the CDR3. The CDR3 is CASTLAGAETQYF. CDR3 sequence (DNA): TGTGCCAGCACCTTAGCGGGAGCAGAGACCCAGTACTTC.

The rearrangement joins TRBV28 to TRBJ1-4, with D unresolved. V was clipped by 7 bases and J by 0 bases, with 9 bases between them. The germline gives CDR1 MDHEN, CDR2 SYDVKM. CDR3 size: 14 residues. CDR3 region: CASTQPATNEKLFF. Here the CDR3 DNA reads TGTGCCAGCACACAGCCTGCAACTAATGAAAAACTGTTTTTT.

The chain carries TRBV27 and TRBJ2-1; D perhaps matches TRBD2 (5 bases). CDR3 length: 11 residues. Deletions cut 7 bases from V and 5 bases from J, with 6 bases between. Germline V CDR1 and CDR2: MNHEY, SMNVEV (reference sequence). The CDR3: CASKRNNEQFF. Here the CDR3 DNA reads TGTGCCAGCAAGCGGAACAATGAGCAGTTCTTC.

The V call is TRBV18, the J call TRBJ2-2; D is uncertain. This CDR3 is 13 amino acids long. The V end was cut by 2 bases, the J end by 6 bases, with 7 bases between. Germline V gives CDR1 KGHSH, CDR2 LQKENI. The CDR3 loop reads CASSPTTSGELFF. CDR3 coding DNA: TGTGCCAGCTCACCAACGACATCCGGGGAGCTGTTTTTT.

This rearrangement joins TRBV18 to TRBJ2-6, with 9 bases fitting TRBD1. CDR1 and CDR2 from the germline V gene are KGHSH and LQKENI. The CDR3 extends over 19 amino acids. After removal of 2 bases from V and 0 bases from J, the junction contained 8 bases not matched to a gene. The CDR3 sequence is CASSPRQGEASSGANVLTF. The CDR3 bases are TGTGCCAGCTCACCAAGACAGGGGGAGGCCTCCTCTGGGGCCAACGTCCTGACTTTC.

A word on this clone: Other DNA sequences in this sample translate to the same CDR3. The genes are TRBV18 and TRBJ1-2; D perhaps matches TRBD1 (5 bases). Between the trimmed V and J ends, which lost 2 bases and 4 bases, there was a span of 8 bases. This CDR3 contains 13 residues. CDR1 and CDR2 (germline): KGHSH, LQKENI. The CDR3, as DNA: TGTGCCAGCTCACCAGACAGACTCTATGGCTACACCTTC. As protein: CASSPDRLYGYTF.

The chain couples TRBV9 to TRBJ2-2, with 7 positions matching TRBD2. J lost 0 bases, V lost 5 bases, and 4 bases had no gene match. The germline V gene has CDR1 SGDLS and CDR2 YYNGEE. The CDR3 spans 15 residues. Written as DNA, the CDR3 is TGTGCCAGCAGAAGACTAGCAACGAACACCGGGGAGCTGTTTTTT. Protein product: CASRRLATNTGELFF.

Regarding this clone: Its ends do not fully match the called genes, so a read error is possible. The chain recombines TRBV7-9 with TRBJ2-7; 7 bases fit TRBD1. Germline V gives CDR1 SEHNR, CDR2 FQNEAQ (reference sequence). CDR3 length: 10 residues. Here the CDR3 DNA reads TGTGCCAGCAGCTTAGGGCCAGGGGGCTTC. Its protein product is CASSLGPGGF.

Worth noting for this clone: This specimen includes other DNA sequences encoding the same CDR3. The chain carries TRBV6-1 and TRBJ2-5; 8 bases are shared with TRBD1. This CDR3 has 13 amino acids. Germline loops: CDR1 MNHNS, CDR2 SASEGT. J gave up 5 bases and V 3 bases, and 2 bases lay outside the gene matches. As DNA, the CDR3 is TGTGCCAGCAGTGACAGGGGGCCTGAGACCCAGTACTTC. This codes for CASSDRGPETQYF.

CDR3 residues: CASSERKGWGEQYF. For the CDR3, the DNA is TGTGCCAGCAGTGAGAGGAAGGGTTGGGGCGAGCAGTACTTC. The chain is built from TRBV6-1 and TRBJ2-7; D ambiguous. This CDR3 region has 14 residues. Trimming took off 3 bases at V and 6 bases at J, with 15 bases between the two ends. Per the germline V gene, CDR1 is MNHNS and CDR2 is SASEGT.

This clone was observed once. The gene calls are TRBV6-1 and TRBJ2-2; D possibly uses TRBD1 or TRBD2 (5 bases each). Trimming stripped 9 bases from V and 4 bases from J, with 18 bases between. This CDR3 is built from 15 residues. Germline V lookup: CDR1 MNHNS, CDR2 SASEGT. This CDR3 reads CASYSRGFSTGELFF. Here the CDR3 DNA reads TGTGCCAGTTATTCGAGGGGATTTTCCACCGGGGAGCTGTTTTTT.

The chain uses TRBV28 and TRBJ2-7, with 8 bases identical to TRBD2. V shed 6 bases and J 0 bases; nucleotides not matched to a gene: 7. The CDR3 extends over 15 amino acids. Germline V gene sequence: CDR1 MDHEN, CDR2 SYDVKM. The CDR3 reads CASSHERERSYEQYF. The DNA for the CDR3 is TGTGCCAGCAGCCATGAGCGGGAGCGCTCCTACGAGCAGTACTTC. Full variable domain (missing parts from reference TRBV28 and TRBJ2-7): DVKVTQSSRYLVKRTGEKVFLECVQDMDHENMFWYRQDPGLGLRLIYFSYDVKMKEKGDIPEGYSVSREKKERFSLILESASTNQTSMYLCASSHERERSYEQYFGPGTRLTVT.

The chain links TRBV29-1 to TRBJ2-1; D is undetermined. In germline, CDR1 is SQVTM, CDR2 ANQGSEA. CDR3 size: 20 residues. Trimming took off 3 bases at V and 2 bases at J, with 29 bases between the two ends. The CDR3 coding sequence is TGCAGCGTTGAGGAGCGACCCTCGTGGCAGCCCCACCCCACCTACAATGAGCAGTTCTTC. Protein: CSVEERPSWQPHPTYNEQFF.

This rearrangement joins TRBV25-1 to TRBJ2-1; 9 bases map to TRBD2. The length of the CDR3 is 16 residues. The germline V gene encodes CDR1 MGHDK and CDR2 SYGVNS. V lost 1 base and J lost 4; bases outside the gene matches: 5. The CDR3, as DNA: TGTGCCAGCAGTGAATCCGGCGGGAGGGTATACAATGAGCAGTTCTTC. Its protein product is CASSESGGRVYNEQFF.

As DNA, the CDR3 is TGTGCCAGCAGCCAGCGGGAGGGGGTCAATGAGCAGTTCTTC. Translating it yields CASSQREGVNEQFF. The chain links TRBV2 to TRBJ2-1; 10 nucleotides align to TRBD2. CDR3 length equals 14 residues. The germline gives CDR1 SNHLY, CDR2 FYNNEI. V gave up 6 bases and J gave up 6 bases; unmatched junction bases: 5.

The CDR3 loop is CASSEARASGANVLTF. The DNA for the CDR3 is TGTGCCAGCAGTGAAGCAAGGGCCTCTGGGGCCAACGTCCTGACTTTC. The rearrangement uses TRBV6-1 and TRBJ2-6; no definite D call. The CDR3 runs to 16 residues. Trimming removed 0 bases at V and 0 bases at J, with 6 bases between. The V gene's germline CDR1 is MNHNS and CDR2 SASEGT.

This chain links TRBV7-2 with TRBJ2-1; 7 bases map to TRBD1. CDR1 and CDR2 (germline): SGHTA, FQGNSA. The CDR3 consists of 15 residues. J gave up 6 bases and V 1 base, and 6 bases lay outside the gene matches. In DNA form, the CDR3 reads TGTGCCAGCAGCTTAGGGCAGGGGGTTACCAATGAGCAGTTCTTC. Its translation is CASSLGQGVTNEQFF.

With regard to this clone: This same CDR3 is encoded by further DNA sequences in the sample. The genes are TRBV4-1 and TRBJ2-3, with TRBD2 identical over 7 bases. The CDR3 length is 12 residues. Germline CDR1 and CDR2: MGHRA and YSYEKL. V lost 4 bases to trimming and J lost 6 bases; unmatched junction nucleotides: 1. In DNA form, the CDR3 reads TGCGCCAGCAGCCTCGGGGGGGATACGCAGTATTTT. This translates into CASSLGGDTQYF.

This chain connects TRBV27 to TRBJ1-5; TRBD1 might be the D (5 bases). V lost 1 base and J lost 4, with 11 bases in between. Looked up from germline, CDR1 is MNHEY and CDR2 is SMNVEV (reference sequence). This CDR3 comprises 15 residues. The CDR3 nucleotides are TGTGCCAGCAGTTTATTGGGGCCGGGAAATCAGCCCCAGCATTTT. Protein sequence: CASSLLGPGNQPQHF.

The J gene is TRBJ2-3, the V gene TRBV28, with D maybe TRBD1 (5 bases). This CDR3 is built from 15 residues. V lost 6 bases to trimming and J lost 5 bases, with 18 bases between them. Germline CDR1 is MDHEN and CDR2 is SYDVKM. The chain's CDR3 is CASRGRGGSKDTQYF. CDR3 nucleotide sequence: TGTGCCAGCAGGGGGCGTGGCGGAAGTAAAGATACGCAGTATTTT.

Points on this clone: Different DNA sequences within this sample yield the same CDR3. The gene calls are TRBV9 and TRBJ2-7, with D uncertain. The CDR3 length is 13 residues. CDR1 SGDLS and CDR2 YYNGEE come from the germline V gene. V was cut by 0 bases and J by 3 bases, with 7 bases left in between. CDR3 in amino acids: CASSVDVSYEQYF. The CDR3 DNA follows: TGTGCCAGCAGCGTAGATGTCAGCTACGAGCAGTACTTC.

V usage is TRBV28 and J usage is TRBJ2-3, with 9 bases fitting TRBD1. Germline V gene sequence: CDR1 MDHEN, CDR2 SYDVKM. This CDR3 comprises 15 residues. V dropped 5 bases and J dropped 3; count of bases not matched to a gene: 6. The DNA for the CDR3 is TGTGCCAGCAGTACCACCGGGACAGGGACAGATACGCAGTATTTT. It specifies CASSTTGTGTDTQYF.